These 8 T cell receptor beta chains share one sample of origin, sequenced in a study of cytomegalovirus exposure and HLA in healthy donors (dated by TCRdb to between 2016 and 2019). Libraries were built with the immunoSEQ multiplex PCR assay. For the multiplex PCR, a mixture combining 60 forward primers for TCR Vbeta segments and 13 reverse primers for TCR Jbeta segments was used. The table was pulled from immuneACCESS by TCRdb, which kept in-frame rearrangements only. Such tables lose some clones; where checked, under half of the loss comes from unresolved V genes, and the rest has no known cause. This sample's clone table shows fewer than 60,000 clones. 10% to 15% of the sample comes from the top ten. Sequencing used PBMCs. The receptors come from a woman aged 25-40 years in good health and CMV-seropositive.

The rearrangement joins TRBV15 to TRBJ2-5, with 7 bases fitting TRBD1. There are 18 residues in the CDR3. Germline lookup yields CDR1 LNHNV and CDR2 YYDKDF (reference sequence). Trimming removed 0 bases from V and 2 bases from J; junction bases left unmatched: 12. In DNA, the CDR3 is TGTGCCACCAGCAGAGACAGGGGGTTCGAGGATGGACAAGAGACCCAGTACTTC. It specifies CATSRDRGFEDGQETQYF.

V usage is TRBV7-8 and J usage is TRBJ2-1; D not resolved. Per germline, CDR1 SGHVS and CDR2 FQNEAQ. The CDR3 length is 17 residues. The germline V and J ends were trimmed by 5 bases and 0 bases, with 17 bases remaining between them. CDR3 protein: CASSTLVFGSSYNEQFF. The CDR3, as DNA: TGTGCCAGCAGCACCTTAGTATTCGGTAGCTCCTACAATGAGCAGTTCTTC.

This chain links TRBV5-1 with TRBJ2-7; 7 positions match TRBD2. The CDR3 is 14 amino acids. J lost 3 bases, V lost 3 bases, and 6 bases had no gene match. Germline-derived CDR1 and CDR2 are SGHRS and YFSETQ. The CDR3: CASSYGRGSYEQYF. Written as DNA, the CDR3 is TGCGCCAGCAGCTACGGGCGGGGGAGCTACGAGCAGTACTTC. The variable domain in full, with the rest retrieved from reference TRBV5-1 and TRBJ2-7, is KAGVTQTPRYLIKTRGQQVTLSCSPISGHRSVSWYQQTPGQGLQFLFEYFSETQRNKGNFPGRFSGRQFSNSRSEMNVSTLELGDSALYLCASSYGRGSYEQYFGPGTRLTVT.

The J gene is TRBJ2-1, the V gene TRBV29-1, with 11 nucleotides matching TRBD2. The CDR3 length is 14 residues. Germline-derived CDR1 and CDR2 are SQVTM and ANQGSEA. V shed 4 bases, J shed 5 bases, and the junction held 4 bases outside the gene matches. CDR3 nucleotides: TGCAGCGTTGTAAGGGGACTAGCGGACAATGAGCAGTTCTTC. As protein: CSVVRGLADNEQFF.

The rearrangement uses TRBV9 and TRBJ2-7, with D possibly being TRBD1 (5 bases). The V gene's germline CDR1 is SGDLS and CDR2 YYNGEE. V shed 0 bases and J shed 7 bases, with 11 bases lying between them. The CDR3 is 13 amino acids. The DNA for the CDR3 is TGTGCCAGCAGCGTAGGTGCAGGGAAGGAGCAGTACTTC. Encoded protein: CASSVGAGKEQYF. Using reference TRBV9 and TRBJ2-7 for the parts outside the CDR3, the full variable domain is DSGVTQTPKHLITATGQRVTLRCSPRSGDLSVYWYQQSLDQGLQFLIQYYNGEERAKGNILERFSAQQFPDLHSELNLSSLELGDSALYFCASSVGAGKEQYFGPGTRLTVT.

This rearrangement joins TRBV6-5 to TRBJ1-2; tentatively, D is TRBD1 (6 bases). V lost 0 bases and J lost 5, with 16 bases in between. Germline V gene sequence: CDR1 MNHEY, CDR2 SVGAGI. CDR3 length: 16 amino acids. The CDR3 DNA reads TGTGCCAGCAGTTACTCGGGGGGGACACTTGGGTATGGCTACACCTTC. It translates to CASSYSGGTLGYGYTF.

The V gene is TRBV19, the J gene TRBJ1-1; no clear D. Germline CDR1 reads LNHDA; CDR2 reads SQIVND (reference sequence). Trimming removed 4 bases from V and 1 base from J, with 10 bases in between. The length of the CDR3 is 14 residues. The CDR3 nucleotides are TGTGCCAGTAGTAGTGGGCGGGAGAACACTGAAGCTTTCTTT. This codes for CASSSGRENTEAFF. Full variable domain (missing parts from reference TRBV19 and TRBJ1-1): DGGITQSPKYLFRKEGQNVTLSCEQNLNHDAMYWYRQDPGQGLRLIYYSQIVNDFQKGDIAEGYSVSREKKESFPLTVTSAQKNPTAFYLCASSSGRENTEAFFGQGTRLTVV.

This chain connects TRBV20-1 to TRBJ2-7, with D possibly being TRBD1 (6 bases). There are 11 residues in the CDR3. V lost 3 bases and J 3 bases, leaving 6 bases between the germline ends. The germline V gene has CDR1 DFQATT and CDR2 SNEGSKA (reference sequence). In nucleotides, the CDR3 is TGCAGTGCTAGCAGGGGCTACGAGCAGTACTTC. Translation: CSASRGYEQYF.